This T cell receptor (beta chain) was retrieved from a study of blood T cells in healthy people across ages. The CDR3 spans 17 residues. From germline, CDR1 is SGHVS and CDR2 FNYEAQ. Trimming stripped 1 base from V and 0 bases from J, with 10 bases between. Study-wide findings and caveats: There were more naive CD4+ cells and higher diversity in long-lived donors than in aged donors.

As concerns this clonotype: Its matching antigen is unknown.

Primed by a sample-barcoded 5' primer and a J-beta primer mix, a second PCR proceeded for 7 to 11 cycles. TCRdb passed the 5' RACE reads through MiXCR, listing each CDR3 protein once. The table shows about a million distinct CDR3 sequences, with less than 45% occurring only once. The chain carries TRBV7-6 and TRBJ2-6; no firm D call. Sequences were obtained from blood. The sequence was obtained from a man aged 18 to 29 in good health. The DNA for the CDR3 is TGTGCCAGCAGCTTAGAAAGTAGGGTCTCTGGGGCCAACGTCCTGACTTTC. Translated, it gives CASSLESRVSGANVLTF.